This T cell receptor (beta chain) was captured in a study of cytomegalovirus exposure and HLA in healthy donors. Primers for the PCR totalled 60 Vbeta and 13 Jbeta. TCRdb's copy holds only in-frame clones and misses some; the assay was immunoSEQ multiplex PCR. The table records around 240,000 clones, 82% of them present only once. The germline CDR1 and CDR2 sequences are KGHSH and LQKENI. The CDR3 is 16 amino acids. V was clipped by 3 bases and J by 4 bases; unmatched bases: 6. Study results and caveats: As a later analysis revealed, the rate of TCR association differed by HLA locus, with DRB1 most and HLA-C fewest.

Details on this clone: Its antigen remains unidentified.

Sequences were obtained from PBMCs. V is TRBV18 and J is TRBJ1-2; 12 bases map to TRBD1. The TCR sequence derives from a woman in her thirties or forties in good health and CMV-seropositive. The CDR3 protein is CASSPAGTGGAYGYTF. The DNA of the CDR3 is TGTGCCAGCTCACCCGCCGGGACAGGGGGCGCCTATGGCTACACCTTC.